This T cell receptor beta chain was profiled in a study of T cell changes during pregnancy in multiple sclerosis. The table came from immunoSEQ multiplex PCR; TCRdb's copy has only in-frame clones and leaves some out. The data show roughly 100,000 clones, with about 91% seen just once and 3% to 3.5% held by the top ten. Trimming pared 2 bases from V and 5 bases from J, leaving 18 bases between. CDR3 length equals 16 residues. Germline values: CDR1 SEHNR, CDR2 FQNEAQ (reference sequence). This chain links TRBV7-9 with TRBJ2-5, with D tentatively TRBD1 (6 bases). Material: peripheral blood, obtained in the second trimester of pregnancy. This sequence originates from a female donor with multiple sclerosis, enrolled in a pregnancy study. Here the CDR3 reads CASSLTVGQTGETQYF. CDR3 DNA sequence: TGTGCCAGCAGCTTAACCGTAGGACAGACGGGCGAGACCCAGTACTTC. Based on the CDR3 plus reference TRBV7-9 and TRBJ2-5, the full variable domain is DTGVSQNPRHKITKRGQNVTFRCDPISEHNRLYWYRQTLGQGPEFLTYFQNEAQLEKSRLLSDRFSAERPKGSFSTLEIQRTEQGDSAMYLCASSLTVGQTGETQYFGPGTRLLVL.